This T cell receptor (beta chain) was identified in a study of blood T cell repertoires in COVID-19. Study summary: Specimens from acute and convalescent COVID-19 originated in the United States, Italy and Spain. Sources were T cells, B-cell-depleted T cells, or PBMCs; the material itself was cDNA or gDNA.

Sequenced by immunoSEQ multiplex PCR; TCRdb stores in-frame clones only, minus some. The data contain some 200,000 clones, approximately 83% of them singletons. The length of the CDR3 is 12 residues. The V end lost 6 bases, the J end lost 10 bases, and 15 bases lay between the germline ends. Germline V lookup: CDR1 MDHEN, CDR2 SYDVKM. Followed longitudinally, the Seattle patients had been enrolled during active infection. The chain has TRBV28 and TRBJ1-2; unclear D gene. Sequencing used peripheral blood. This TCR was sampled from a woman in her twenties or thirties with COVID-19, enrolled during active disease. The CDR3: CASSTDSRDYTF. The CDR3 region has the DNA TGTGCCAGCAGCACGGATTCGAGGGACTACACCTTC.